The entry below gives a single T cell receptor beta chain sequence along with its context. No antigen is known for it. Base qualities are missing; no much larger clone stands one base away. CD8 naive samples were CD45RO-negative cells positively selected for CCR7, giving a CD45RA+CCR7+ population that excluded TemRA cells. The donors were healthy, HIV-negative adults who had no recently reported acute infections or vaccinations. Every donor was a Caucasian adult living in Nashville, Tennessee, USA. After blood collection by leukapheresis, PBMCs were isolated using Ficoll-Histopaque density gradient centrifugation and then cryopreserved in the vapor phase of liquid nitrogen. Analytical flow cytometry was used to check the purity and quantity of every magnetically sorted T cell population. Each sorted fraction had its genomic DNA isolated and then quantified by UV absorbance on a Nanodrop 2000c. The germline V gene (reference sequence) sets CDR1 to LNHDA and CDR2 to SQIVND. Trimming takes 0 bases off V and 3 bases off J; junction bases not matched to a gene: 2. The CDR3 holds 15 amino acids from the cysteine to the phenylalanine. The entry retains the CDR3 DNA only, 45 bases that are in frame from base 1.

These data come from a study of shared clonotypes between healthy human individuals (dated by TCRdb to the early 2020s). Describing the broader study: Two women and three men aged 18 to 49 years were included in the cohort. Per donor, leukapheresis produced somewhere between about 0.94 and 10 billion PBMCs. The study deeply sequenced blood TCR repertoires of five healthy adults to estimate repertoire size and the extent of clonotype sharing between individuals. Different laboratories and diverse techniques were used to prepare libraries and sequence TCR repertoires, to increase sequencing depth and limit assay-specific biases. For each donor, CD4 naive and CD4 memory were each run on three plates, CD8 naive on two plates, and CD8 memory on one plate. General conclusions and limits of the study: Roughly 5.2% of naive CD4, 3.5% of naive CD8, around 2.3% of memory CD4, and 0.35% to 0.4% of memory CD8 clonotypes were shared across several donors. Larger estimated clonotype richness was generally found for naive subsets than for memory subsets. Pairwise subsampling indicated that sequencing depth was expected to affect the degree of clonotype sharing among donors. Because the study included a small number of donors, the genetic and exposure-history diversity represented was limited. Sampling was restricted to blood, and TCR repertoires in tissue are likely to differ from TCR repertoires in blood. Higher generation probabilities were observed for clonotypes shared by all four sorted-subset donors than for non-shared clonotypes. Even with the large sequencing depth, rarefaction of the sorted-subset datasets indicated that sequencing was incomplete.

Using the deep immunoSEQ assay, TCR CDR3 regions were amplified from genomic DNA by multiplex PCR. Extracted genomic DNA from each cell subset was spread evenly across all wells of several immunoSEQ 96-well plates, with each plate serving as a replicate. For sorted subsets, 150 to 200 ng genomic DNA, equal to approximately 30,000 T cell genomes, was loaded into each replicate PCR. The purified libraries were quantified using a Qubit 3.0 fluorometer, sized with a Bioanalyzer 2100, and then quantified again using the KAPA Library Quantification kit. Each immunoSEQ 96-well plate was sequenced on its own single-read 150-cycle Illumina NextSeq 550 flow cell. Processing in the source paper ran as follows. The immunoSEQ output contained only junctional sequences without quality scores, so filtering could not match that applied to full-length reads. To assign V/J genes and CDR3, sequences were annotated against IMGT germline references using PyIR, a Python wrapper for IgBLAST v1.9. Any read was removed if the V/J assignment was weak (E-value above 1e-6), the CDR3 was missing, or the read contained stop codons, out-of-frame junctions, or ambiguous translated residues. V3J clonotypes were defined as sequences sharing an identical inferred V gene, J gene, and CDR3 amino acid sequence. To compute the percentage overlap between repertoires, the number of shared unique clonotypes was divided by the size of the smaller repertoire. Richness of each repertoire was evaluated using RTK rarefaction, the Chao1 estimator, and Recon v2.1 estimates of unobserved clonotypes. Generation probabilities were computed with OLGA for all TCRbeta clonotypes obtained by the gDNA method from several donors. TCRdb mirrors the immuneACCESS table, restricted to in-frame sequences. Some clones are absent from its copies; in checked studies, under half trace to an unresolved V gene, and the reason for the others is unknown. That table supplies the V and J calls and clone size; D and trimming were determined from the DNA. The sample profile shows 2 million or so clones; over 85% of them were found once. The ten biggest clones cover roughly 1% of the sample.

The clonotype comes from a man aged 18 to 35 in good health. Material for sequencing was naive CD8+ T cells sorted from blood. The cell subset or site label, as the study defines it: CD45RA+CCR7+. The rearrangement joined TRBV19 to TRBJ2-7; 10 bases in between match TRBD2. DNA sequence: TGTGCCAGTAGTATAGAGCCTAGCGGGAGCTACGAGCAGTACTTC. It encodes CASSIEPSGSYEQYF.